This T cell receptor (beta chain) is from a study of PD-L1 blockade in urothelial cancer. With 2 bases clipped from V and 0 bases from J, the junction kept 5 bases outside the gene matches. The CDR3 runs 16 residues. Germline CDR1 and CDR2: SGHTA and FQGNSA. Sequenced by immunoSEQ multiplex PCR; TCRdb stores in-frame clones only, minus some. The table records more than 30,000 clones, about 87% of them present only once. This clone has more than one count but fewer than ten. The sample in question was PBMCs, obtained around atezolizumab (anti-PD-L1) treatment. The receptor was derived from a man in his fifties or sixties with urothelial cancer. V gene TRBV7-2 combines with J gene TRBJ2-7; 9 positions agree with TRBD1. CDR3 nucleotide sequence: TGTGCCAGCAGCTTAACCGGGACAGGGCTCTCCTACGAGCAGTACTTC. This codes for CASSLTGTGLSYEQYF. Based on the CDR3 plus reference TRBV7-2 and TRBJ2-7, the full variable domain is GAGVSQSPSNKVTEKGKDVELRCDPISGHTALYWYRQSLGQGLEFLIYFQGNSAPDKSGLPSDRFSAERTGGSVSTLTIQRTQQEDSAVYLCASSLTGTGLSYEQYFGPGTRLTVT.